A single sample is the source of the 17 T cell receptor beta chains below, sequenced in a study of cytomegalovirus exposure and HLA in healthy donors. Researchers ran the PCR with 60 Vbeta and 13 Jbeta primers. Sequencing used immunoSEQ multiplex PCR; TCRdb keeps in-frame clones, though not all of them. The sample has about 190,000 clones, 84% seen once. Sequencing was performed on PBMCs. These receptors all come from a boy between 10 and 17 years old in good health and CMV-seronegative.

With regard to this clone: Germline and junction disagree at one end, which may indicate a read error. The V call is TRBV7-7, the J call TRBJ2-3; TRBD2 agrees at 7 bases. Germline CDR1 and CDR2: SSHAT and FNYEAQ (reference sequence). CDR3 size: 17 residues. DNA for the CDR3: TGTGCTAGCAGCTTAGCGACTAGCCCATGGAGCACAGATACGCAGTATTTT. Protein sequence: CASSLATSPWSTDTQYF.

The chain recombines TRBV2 with TRBJ2-5; D might be TRBD2 (6 bases). The J call may be in error: the DNA end matches TRBJ2-7 better. Germline V lookup: CDR1 SNHLY, CDR2 FYNNEI. The CDR3 extends over 15 amino acids. The CDR3 loop is CASSPGVGRPYEQYF. CDR3 nucleotide sequence: TGTGCCAGCAGTCCGGGGGTGGGACGGCCCTACGAGCAGTACTTC.

The J gene is TRBJ1-6, the V gene TRBV7-9, with D possibly TRBD1 on 5 matching bases. Trimming took off 4 bases at V and 7 bases at J, with 17 bases between the two ends. From germline, CDR1 is SEHNR and CDR2 FQNEAQ (reference sequence). This CDR3 contains 16 residues. The CDR3 loop is CASSSHQGVENSPLHF. CDR3 in DNA: TGTGCCAGCAGCTCCCACCAAGGGGTAGAAAATTCACCCCTCCACTTT.

The rearrangement uses TRBV9 and TRBJ2-3; D might be TRBD1 (6 bases). The CDR3 loop spans 16 amino acids. Trimming stripped 4 bases from V and 5 bases from J, with 20 bases between. Germline assignment: CDR1 SGDLS and CDR2 YYNGEE. CDR3 residues: CASSPPTGDSLDTQYF. Written as DNA, the CDR3 is TGTGCCAGCAGCCCCCCGACAGGCGATTCCCTAGATACGCAGTATTTT.

On this clone: The junction departs from the called germline gene at one end, perhaps through a read error. The genes are TRBV7-3 and TRBJ2-7; TRBD2 is a possible D gene (5 bases). CDR1 is SGHTA, CDR2 FQGTGA, per germline. This CDR3 region has 13 residues. The CDR3 bases are TGTGCCAGCAGCCTAACCAAGGCCCGGGGGCAGTACTTC. Amino acids: CASSLTKARGQYF.

J is TRBJ2-7 and V is TRBV14; D is undetermined. Trimming shortened V by 4 bases and J by 3 bases, and 13 bases separated the two germline ends. The CDR3 length is 14 residues. Germline CDR1 and CDR2: SGHDN and FVKESK. Here the CDR3 DNA reads TGTGCCAGCAGCCCAAGCGCCCTTAACTACGAGCAGTACTTC. Amino acids: CASSPSALNYEQYF.

The chain uses TRBV2 and TRBJ2-5, with D maybe TRBD1 (5 bases). Between the trimmed V and J ends, which lost 4 bases and 14 bases, there was a span of 11 bases. The CDR3 runs 10 residues. Germline values: CDR1 SNHLY, CDR2 FYNNEI. The DNA for the CDR3 is TGTGCCAGCAGTGGCAGGGCCACATACTTC. This encodes CASSGRATYF.

Regarding this clone: Germline is not matched at one junction end, which may reflect a read error. The chain links TRBV7-2 to TRBJ1-2, with 11 bases identical to TRBD1. Germline V gives CDR1 SGHTA, CDR2 FQGNSA. The CDR3 loop spans 15 amino acids. CDR3 bases: TGTGCCAACAGCTTAACCGGACAGGGGGCGAAGGGCTACACCTTC. Translation: CANSLTGQGAKGYTF.

V and J are TRBV19 and TRBJ2-2; D unresolved. V gave up 3 bases and J gave up 5 bases, with 7 bases separating them. Germline-derived CDR1 and CDR2 are LNHDA and SQIVND (reference sequence). The CDR3 has 13 amino acids. The CDR3 region has the DNA TGTGCCAGTAGTATTTCCGGGACCGGGGAGCTGTTTTTT. It specifies CASSISGTGELFF.

CDR3 in DNA: TGTGCCAGCAGCTTAGGTCCAGCGGGGGGTTACGAGCAGTACTTC. Translated: CASSLGPAGGYEQYF. J is TRBJ2-7 and V is TRBV7-2; TRBD2 aligns across 9 bases. Per the germline V gene, CDR1 is SGHTA and CDR2 is FQGNSA. Losses at the gene ends were 1 base for V and 4 bases for J; bases not matched to a gene: 5. The CDR3 is 15 amino acids.

CDR3 protein: CAWNLPRYNTEAFF. The DNA for the CDR3 is TGTGCCTGGAACCTACCCCGTTATAACACTGAAGCTTTCTTT. V and J are TRBV30 and TRBJ1-1; D is undetermined. The germline gives CDR1 GTSNPN, CDR2 SVGIG (reference sequence). CDR3 length equals 14 residues. Trimming took off 4 bases at V and 2 bases at J, with 14 bases between the two ends.

V is TRBV19 and J is TRBJ2-1, with TRBD1 as a possible D gene (6 bases). The CDR3 is 12 amino acids. Trimming left V 1 base short and J 10 bases short, with 8 bases between. Germline V gene sequence: CDR1 LNHDA, CDR2 SQIVND (reference sequence). The CDR3 DNA sequence: TGTGCCAGTAGTATAGGCAGGGGCGAGCAGTTCTTC. It codes for CASSIGRGEQFF.

This chain uses TRBV19 with TRBJ2-7, with TRBD2 as a possible D gene (7 bases). CDR3 length equals 17 residues. Trimming stripped 1 base from V and 2 bases from J, with 18 bases between. Germline CDR1 LNHDA, CDR2 SQIVND (reference sequence). The CDR3 reads CASSIGHRAGAAYEQYF. The CDR3 nucleotides are TGTGCCAGTAGTATAGGCCATCGGGCGGGGGCCGCCTACGAGCAGTACTTC.

This clone was observed once. V is TRBV7-3 and J is TRBJ2-1, with 16 bases matching TRBD2. V trimming: 4 bases; J trimming: 8 bases; junction bases outside the gene matches: 5. CDR3 length: 16 amino acids. Germline CDR1 reads SGHTA; CDR2 reads FQGTGA. CDR3 sequence reads: CASSSPGLAGGDEQFF. CDR3 in DNA: TGTGCCAGCAGCTCACCGGGACTAGCGGGGGGGGATGAGCAGTTCTTC.

The chain links TRBV27 to TRBJ2-6, with D unclear. V shed 5 bases and J shed 3 bases, with 14 bases lying between them. The CDR3 spans 16 residues. Germline CDR1 reads MNHEY; CDR2 reads SMNVEV (reference sequence). CDR3 amino acids: CASSPTPGHGANVLTF. The CDR3 nucleotides read TGTGCCAGCAGTCCCACCCCGGGTCATGGGGCCAACGTCCTGACTTTC.

This sequence joins TRBV27 and TRBJ1-5; 8 bases line up with TRBD1. The CDR3 covers 15 residues. V shed 2 bases and J 3 bases; nucleotides not matched to a gene: 3. The germline gives CDR1 MNHEY, CDR2 SMNVEV (reference sequence). The CDR3 loop is CASSLAGGHNQPQHF. In DNA form, the CDR3 reads TGTGCCAGCAGTTTAGCAGGGGGCCACAATCAGCCCCAGCATTTT.

The chain carries TRBV2 and TRBJ1-2, with D perhaps TRBD1 (5 bases). V gave up 5 bases and J gave up 5 bases, with 21 bases separating them. This CDR3 spans 16 amino acids. Germline V gene data show CDR1 as SNHLY and CDR2 as FYNNEI. In nucleotides, the CDR3 is TGTGCCAGCAGTCGAAATGGACGGACTCGGGGGTATGGCTACACCTTC. Protein product: CASSRNGRTRGYGYTF.